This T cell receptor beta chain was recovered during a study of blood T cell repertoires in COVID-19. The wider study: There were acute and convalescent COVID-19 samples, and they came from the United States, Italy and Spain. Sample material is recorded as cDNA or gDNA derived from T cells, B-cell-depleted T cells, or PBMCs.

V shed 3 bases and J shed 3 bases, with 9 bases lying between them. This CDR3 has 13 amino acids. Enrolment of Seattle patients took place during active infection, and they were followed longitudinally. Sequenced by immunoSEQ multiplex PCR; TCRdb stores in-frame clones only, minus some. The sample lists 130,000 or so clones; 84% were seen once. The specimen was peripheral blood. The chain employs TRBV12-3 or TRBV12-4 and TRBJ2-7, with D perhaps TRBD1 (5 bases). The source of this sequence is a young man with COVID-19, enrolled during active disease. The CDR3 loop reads CASSFRDNYEQYF. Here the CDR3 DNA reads TGTGCCAGCAGTTTCAGGGATAACTACGAGCAGTACTTC.